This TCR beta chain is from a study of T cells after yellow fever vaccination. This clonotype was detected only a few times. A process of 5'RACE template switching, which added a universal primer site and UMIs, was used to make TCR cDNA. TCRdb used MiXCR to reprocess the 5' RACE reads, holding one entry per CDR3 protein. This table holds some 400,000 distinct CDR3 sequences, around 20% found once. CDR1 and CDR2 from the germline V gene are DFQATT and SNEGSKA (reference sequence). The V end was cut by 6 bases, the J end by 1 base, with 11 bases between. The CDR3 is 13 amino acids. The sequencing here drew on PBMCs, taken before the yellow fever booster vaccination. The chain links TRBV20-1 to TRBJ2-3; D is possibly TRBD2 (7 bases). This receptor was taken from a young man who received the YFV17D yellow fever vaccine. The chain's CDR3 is CSARRGRTDTQYF. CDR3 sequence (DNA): TGCAGTGCGCGGCGGGGGCGCACAGATACGCAGTATTTT.